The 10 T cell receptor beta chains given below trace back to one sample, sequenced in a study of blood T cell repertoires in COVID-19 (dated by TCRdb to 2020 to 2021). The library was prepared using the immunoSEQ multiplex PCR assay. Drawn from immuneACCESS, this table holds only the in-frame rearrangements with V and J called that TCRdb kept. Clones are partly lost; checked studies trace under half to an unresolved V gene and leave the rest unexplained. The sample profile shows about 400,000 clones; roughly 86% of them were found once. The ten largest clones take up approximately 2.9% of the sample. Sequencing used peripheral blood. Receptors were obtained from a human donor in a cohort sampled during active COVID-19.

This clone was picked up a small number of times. CDR3 sequence reads: CSASRQGASDGYTF. DNA for the CDR3: TGCAGTGCTAGTAGACAGGGGGCGAGCGATGGCTACACCTTC. The chain employs TRBV20-1 and TRBJ1-2; 10 bases agree with TRBD1. The CDR3 runs 14 residues. The V gene's germline CDR1 is DFQATT and CDR2 SNEGSKA (reference sequence). The V gene end was trimmed by 3 bases and the J gene end by 6 bases; junction bases not matched to a gene: 7.

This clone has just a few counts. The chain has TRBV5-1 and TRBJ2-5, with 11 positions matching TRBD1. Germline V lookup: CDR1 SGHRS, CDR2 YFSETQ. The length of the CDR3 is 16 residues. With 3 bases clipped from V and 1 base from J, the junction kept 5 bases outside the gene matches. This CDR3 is CASSSGTGGVQETQYF. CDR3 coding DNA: TGCGCCAGCAGCTCCGGGACAGGGGGGGTCCAAGAGACCCAGTACTTC.

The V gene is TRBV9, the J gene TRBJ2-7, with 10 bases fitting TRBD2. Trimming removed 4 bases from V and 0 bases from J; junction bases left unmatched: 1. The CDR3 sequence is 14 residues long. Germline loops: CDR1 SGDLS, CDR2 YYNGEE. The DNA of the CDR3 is TGTGCCAGCAGCCGGACTAGCGGCTCCTACGAGCAGTACTTC. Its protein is CASSRTSGSYEQYF.

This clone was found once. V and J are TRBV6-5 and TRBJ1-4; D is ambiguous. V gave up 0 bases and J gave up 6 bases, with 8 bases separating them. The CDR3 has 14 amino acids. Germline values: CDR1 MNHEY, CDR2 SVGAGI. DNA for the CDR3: TGTGCCAGCAGTTACTCGAGGGTCGATGAAAAACTGTTTTTT. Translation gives CASSYSRVDEKLFF.

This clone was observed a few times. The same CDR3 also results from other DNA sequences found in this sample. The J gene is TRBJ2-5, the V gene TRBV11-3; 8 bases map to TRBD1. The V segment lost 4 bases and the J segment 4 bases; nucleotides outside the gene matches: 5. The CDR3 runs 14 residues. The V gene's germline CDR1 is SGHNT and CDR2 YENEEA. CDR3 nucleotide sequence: TGTGCCAGCAGCTCACGAACAGGGGGAGAGACCCAGTACTTC. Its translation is CASSSRTGGETQYF.

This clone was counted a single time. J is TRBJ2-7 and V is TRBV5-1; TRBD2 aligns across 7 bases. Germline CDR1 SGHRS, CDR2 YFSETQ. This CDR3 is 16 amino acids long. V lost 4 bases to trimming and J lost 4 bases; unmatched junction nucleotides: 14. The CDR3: CASSPGLGGRIYEQYF. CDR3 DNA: TGCGCCAGCAGCCCGGGTCTGGGCGGGAGAATTTACGAGCAGTACTTC.

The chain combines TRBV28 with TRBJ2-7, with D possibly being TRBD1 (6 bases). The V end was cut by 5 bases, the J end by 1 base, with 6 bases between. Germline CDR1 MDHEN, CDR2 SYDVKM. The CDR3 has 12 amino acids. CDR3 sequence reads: CASSRGSYEQYF. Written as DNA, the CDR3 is TGTGCCAGCAGTAGGGGGTCCTACGAGCAGTACTTC.

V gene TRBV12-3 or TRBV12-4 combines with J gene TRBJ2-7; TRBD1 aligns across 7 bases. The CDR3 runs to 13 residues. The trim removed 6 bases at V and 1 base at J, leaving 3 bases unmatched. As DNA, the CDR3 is TGTGCCAGCAGACCGACAGGGTCCTACGAGCAGTACTTC. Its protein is CASRPTGSYEQYF.

The CDR3 DNA reads as TGTGCCATCAGTGAAATAGGGACTAGCGGAATCCTTTACGAGCAGTACTTC. Translation gives CAISEIGTSGILYEQYF. J is TRBJ2-7 and V is TRBV10-3, with 11 bases matching TRBD2. Germline-derived CDR1 and CDR2 are ENHRY and SYGVKD. Germline trimming cut 3 bases from V and 4 bases from J; bases unmatched to any gene: 11. CDR3 length: 17 residues.

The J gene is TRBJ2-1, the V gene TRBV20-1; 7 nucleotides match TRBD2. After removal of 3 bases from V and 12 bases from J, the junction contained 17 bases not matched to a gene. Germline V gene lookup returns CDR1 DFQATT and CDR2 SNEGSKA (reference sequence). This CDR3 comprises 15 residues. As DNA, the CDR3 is TGCAGTGCTAGTCGGGGGGACGGCCCTCCCGGGGGGCAGTTCTTC. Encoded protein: CSASRGDGPPGGQFF.